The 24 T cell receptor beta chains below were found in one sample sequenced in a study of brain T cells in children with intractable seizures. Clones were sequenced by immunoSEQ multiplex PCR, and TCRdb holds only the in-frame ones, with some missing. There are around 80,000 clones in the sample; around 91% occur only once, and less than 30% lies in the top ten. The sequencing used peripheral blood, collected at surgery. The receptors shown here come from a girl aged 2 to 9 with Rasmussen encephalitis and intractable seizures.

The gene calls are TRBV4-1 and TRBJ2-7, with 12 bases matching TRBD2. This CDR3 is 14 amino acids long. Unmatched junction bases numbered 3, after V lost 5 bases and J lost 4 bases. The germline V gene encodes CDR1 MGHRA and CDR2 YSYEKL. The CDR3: CASSAGLAGYEQYF. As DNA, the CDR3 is TGCGCCAGCAGCGCGGGACTAGCGGGTTACGAGCAGTACTTC.

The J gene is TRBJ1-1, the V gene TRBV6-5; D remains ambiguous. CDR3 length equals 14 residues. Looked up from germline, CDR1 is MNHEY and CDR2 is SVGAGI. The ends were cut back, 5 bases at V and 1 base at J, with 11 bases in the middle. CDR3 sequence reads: CASSRDTSNTEAFF. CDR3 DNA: TGTGCCAGCAGTAGAGACACCTCGAACACTGAAGCTTTCTTT.

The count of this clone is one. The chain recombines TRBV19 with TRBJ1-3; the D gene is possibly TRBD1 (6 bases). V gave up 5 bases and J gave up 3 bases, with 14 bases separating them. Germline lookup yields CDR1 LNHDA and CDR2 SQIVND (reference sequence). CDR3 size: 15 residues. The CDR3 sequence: CASSVGRGIGNTIYF. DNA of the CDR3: TGTGCCAGTAGTGTCGGGAGGGGGATTGGAAACACCATATATTTT.

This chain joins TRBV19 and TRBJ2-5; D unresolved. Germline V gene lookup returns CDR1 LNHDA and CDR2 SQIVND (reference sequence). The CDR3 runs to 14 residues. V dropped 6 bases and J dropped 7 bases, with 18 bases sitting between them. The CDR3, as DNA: TGTGCCAGTAGAGATAGGGTGTCAGGTGGGACCCAGTACTTC. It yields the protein CASRDRVSGGTQYF.

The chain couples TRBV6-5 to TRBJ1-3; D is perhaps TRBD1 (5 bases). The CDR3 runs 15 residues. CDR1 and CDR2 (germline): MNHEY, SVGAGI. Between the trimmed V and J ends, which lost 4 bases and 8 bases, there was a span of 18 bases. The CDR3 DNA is TGTGCCAGCAGTTCCCGGGGCTTGATCACGGACACCATATATTTT. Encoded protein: CASSSRGLITDTIYF.

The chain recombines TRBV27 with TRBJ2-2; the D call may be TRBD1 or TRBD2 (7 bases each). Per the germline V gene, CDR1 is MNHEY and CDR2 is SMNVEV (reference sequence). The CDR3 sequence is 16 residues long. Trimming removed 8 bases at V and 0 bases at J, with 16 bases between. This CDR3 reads CASGRGGPANTGELFF. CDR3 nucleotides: TGTGCCAGCGGCAGGGGGGGCCCAGCGAACACCGGGGAGCTGTTTTTT.

Here the CDR3 reads CASSPDAVSGNTIYF. CDR3 bases: TGTGCCAGCAGCCCAGACGCCGTCTCTGGAAACACCATATATTTT. This chain joins TRBV7-3 and TRBJ1-3; D not resolved. The germline CDR1 and CDR2 sequences are SGHTA and FQGTGA. The CDR3 totals 15 residues. Trimming removed 5 bases from V and 0 bases from J, with 11 bases in between.

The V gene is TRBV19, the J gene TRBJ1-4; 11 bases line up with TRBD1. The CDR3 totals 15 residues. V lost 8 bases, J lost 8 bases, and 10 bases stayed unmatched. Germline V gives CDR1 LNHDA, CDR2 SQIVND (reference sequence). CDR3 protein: CASSQPGQGEEKLFF. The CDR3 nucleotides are TGTGCCAGTTCTCAACCGGGACAGGGGGAAGAAAAACTGTTTTTT.

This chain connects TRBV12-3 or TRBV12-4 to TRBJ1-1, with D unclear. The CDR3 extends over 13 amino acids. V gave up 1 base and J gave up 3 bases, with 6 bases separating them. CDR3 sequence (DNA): TGTGCCAGCAGTTTAGACAGTTACACTGAAGCTTTCTTT. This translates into CASSLDSYTEAFF.

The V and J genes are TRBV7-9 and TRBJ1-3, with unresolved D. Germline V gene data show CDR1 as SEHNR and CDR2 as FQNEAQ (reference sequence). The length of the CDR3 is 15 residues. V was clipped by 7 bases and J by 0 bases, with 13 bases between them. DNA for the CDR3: TGTGCCAGCACCCTAGGTGGAAGCTCTGGAAACACCATATATTTT. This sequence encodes CASTLGGSSGNTIYF.

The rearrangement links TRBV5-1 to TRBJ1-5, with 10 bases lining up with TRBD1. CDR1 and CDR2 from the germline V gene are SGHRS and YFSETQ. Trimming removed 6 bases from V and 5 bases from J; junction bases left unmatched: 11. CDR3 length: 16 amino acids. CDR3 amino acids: CASTIWGGQGDQPQHF. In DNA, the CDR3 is TGCGCCAGCACCATATGGGGAGGACAGGGGGATCAGCCCCAGCATTTT.

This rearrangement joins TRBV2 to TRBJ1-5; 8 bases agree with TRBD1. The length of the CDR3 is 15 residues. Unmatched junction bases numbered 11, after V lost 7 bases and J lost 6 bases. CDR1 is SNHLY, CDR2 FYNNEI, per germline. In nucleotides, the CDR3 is TGTGCCAGCATGCGACTGCAGGGGGCGGCTCAGCCCCAGCATTTT. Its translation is CASMRLQGAAQPQHF.

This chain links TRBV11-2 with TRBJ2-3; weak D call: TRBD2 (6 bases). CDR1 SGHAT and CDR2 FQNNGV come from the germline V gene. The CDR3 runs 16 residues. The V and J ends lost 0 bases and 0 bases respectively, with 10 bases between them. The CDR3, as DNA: TGTGCCAGCAGCTTAGAGCCTGGGACTAGCACAGATACGCAGTATTTT. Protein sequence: CASSLEPGTSTDTQYF.

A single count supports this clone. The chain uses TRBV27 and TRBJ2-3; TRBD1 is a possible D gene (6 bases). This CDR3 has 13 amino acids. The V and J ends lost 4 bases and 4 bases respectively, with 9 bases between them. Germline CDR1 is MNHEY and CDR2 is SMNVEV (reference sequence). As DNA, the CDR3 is TGTGCCAGCAGTTCGTACAGGGCAGATACGCAGTATTTT. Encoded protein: CASSSYRADTQYF.

This CDR3 is CSVGPHRGRYEQYF. Here the CDR3 DNA reads TGCAGCGTTGGGCCCCACAGGGGTAGGTACGAGCAGTACTTC. This chain links TRBV29-1 with TRBJ2-7; the match to TRBD1 covers 7 bases. V was clipped by 4 bases and J by 4 bases; unmatched bases: 10. The CDR3 sequence is 14 residues long. Germline CDR1 is SQVTM and CDR2 is ANQGSEA.

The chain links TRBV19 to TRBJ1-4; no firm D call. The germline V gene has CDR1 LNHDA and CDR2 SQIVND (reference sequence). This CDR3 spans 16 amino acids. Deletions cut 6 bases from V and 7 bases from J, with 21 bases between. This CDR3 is CASSSPGSKSGEKLFF. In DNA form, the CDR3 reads TGTGCCAGTAGCTCGCCTGGGAGTAAGTCCGGTGAAAAACTGTTTTTT.

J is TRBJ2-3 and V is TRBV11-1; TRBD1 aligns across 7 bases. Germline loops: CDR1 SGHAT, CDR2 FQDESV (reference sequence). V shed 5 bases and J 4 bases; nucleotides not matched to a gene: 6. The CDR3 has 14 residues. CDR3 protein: CASSQDRDADTQYF. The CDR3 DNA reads TGTGCCAGCAGCCAAGACAGGGACGCAGATACGCAGTATTTT.

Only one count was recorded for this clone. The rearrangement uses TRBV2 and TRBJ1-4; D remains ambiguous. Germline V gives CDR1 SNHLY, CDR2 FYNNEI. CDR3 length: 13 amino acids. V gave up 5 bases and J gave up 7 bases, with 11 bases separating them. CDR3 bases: TGTGCCAGCAGTCTCGAATTAGGTGAAAAACTGTTTTTT. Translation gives CASSLELGEKLFF.

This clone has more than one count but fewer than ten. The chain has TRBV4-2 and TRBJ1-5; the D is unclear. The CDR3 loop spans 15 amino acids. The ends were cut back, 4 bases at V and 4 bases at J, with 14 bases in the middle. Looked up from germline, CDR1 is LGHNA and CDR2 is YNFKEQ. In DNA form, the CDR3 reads TGTGCCAGCAGCCCCAAGGCAGGACCTAATCAGCCCCAGCATTTT. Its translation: CASSPKAGPNQPQHF.

CDR3 nucleotides: TGTGCCAGCTCCTTGGGGGCGAATAATTCACCCCTCCACTTT. This gives the protein CASSLGANNSPLHF. V usage is TRBV6-5 and J usage is TRBJ1-6; TRBD1 is a possible D gene (6 bases). CDR1 MNHEY and CDR2 SVGAGI come from the germline V gene. V was shortened by 8 bases and J by 5 bases, with 13 bases between the two germline ends. The CDR3 consists of 14 residues.

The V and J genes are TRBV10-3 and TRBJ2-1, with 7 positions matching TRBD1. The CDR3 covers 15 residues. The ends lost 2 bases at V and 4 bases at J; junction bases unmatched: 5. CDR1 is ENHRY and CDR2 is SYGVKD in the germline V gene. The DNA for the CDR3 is TGTGCCATCAGTGAGGACAGGGTAGGGTACAATGAGCAGTTCTTC. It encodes CAISEDRVGYNEQFF.

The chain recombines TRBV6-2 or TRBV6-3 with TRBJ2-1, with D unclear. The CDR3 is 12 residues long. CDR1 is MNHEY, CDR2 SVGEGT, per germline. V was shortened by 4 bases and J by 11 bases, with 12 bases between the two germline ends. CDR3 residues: CASSFGWLQQFF. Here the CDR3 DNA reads TGTGCCAGCAGTTTTGGGTGGTTACAGCAGTTCTTC.

For the CDR3, the DNA is TGTGCCAGCAGGCGGACTAGCGGAACCCCTCTCGAGCAGTACTTC. Translating gives CASRRTSGTPLEQYF. The chain combines TRBV27 with TRBJ2-7; 10 positions match TRBD2. V shed 6 bases, J shed 6 bases, and the junction held 11 bases outside the gene matches. The CDR3 runs to 15 residues. Germline CDR1 is MNHEY and CDR2 is SMNVEV (reference sequence).

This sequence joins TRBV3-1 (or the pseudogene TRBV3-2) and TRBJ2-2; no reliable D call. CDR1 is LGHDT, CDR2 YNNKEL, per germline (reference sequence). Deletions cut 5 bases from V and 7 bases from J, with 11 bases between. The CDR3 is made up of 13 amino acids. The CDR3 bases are TGTGCCAGCAGCTTATTGGGCGGCGGGGAGCTGTTTTTT. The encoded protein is CASSLLGGGELFF.